These 27 T cell receptor beta chains share one sample of origin, sequenced in a study of OX40 agonist ivuxolimab in advanced cancers. This table comes from immunoSEQ multiplex PCR, and its TCRdb copy is limited to in-frame clones, with some not included. The top ten clones hold 1.8% of a sample with around 39,000 clones, around 82% of them seen once. Sequencing was performed on CD4+ or CD8+ T cells sorted from blood, taken in a trial of the OX40 agonist ivuxolimab. These receptors all come from an adult with an advanced solid tumor such as melanoma, head and neck, liver or kidney cancer.

The chain joins TRBV5-6 to TRBJ2-2, with 12 bases fitting TRBD1. J gave up 6 bases and V 5 bases, and 5 bases lay outside the gene matches. The CDR3 runs 15 residues. CDR1 is SGHDT and CDR2 is YYEEEE in the germline V gene. In DNA form, the CDR3 reads TGTGCCAGCAGTTGGGGACAGGGGGCGTCCGGGGAGCTGTTTTTT. This gives the protein CASSWGQGASGELFF.

The rearrangement uses TRBV19 and TRBJ1-6, with 7 bases matching TRBD1. CDR3 size: 15 residues. Germline CDR1 reads LNHDA; CDR2 reads SQIVND (reference sequence). Trimming at V came to 3 bases and at J to 7 bases, leaving 6 bases not matched to a gene. The CDR3 region is CASSMDTGENSPLHF. The CDR3 DNA follows: TGTGCCAGTAGTATGGATACAGGGGAGAATTCACCCCTCCACTTT.

The CDR3, as DNA: TGTGCCAGCAGCTTCCCTAGCGGGAATAATGAGCAGTTCTTC. Its translation: CASSFPSGNNEQFF. The chain recombines TRBV7-2 with TRBJ2-1, with 9 nucleotides matching TRBD2. The CDR3 is 14 amino acids. Trimming removed 3 bases from V and 7 bases from J; junction bases left unmatched: 4. Germline V gene sequence: CDR1 SGHTA, CDR2 FQGNSA. The whole variable domain, remainder taken from reference TRBV7-2 and TRBJ2-1, is GAGVSQSPSNKVTEKGKDVELRCDPISGHTALYWYRQSLGQGLEFLIYFQGNSAPDKSGLPSDRFSAERTGGSVSTLTIQRTQQEDSAVYLCASSFPSGNNEQFFGPGTRLTVL.

The chain combines TRBV19 with TRBJ1-2; TRBD1 is a possible D gene (6 bases). This CDR3 contains 13 residues. V gave up 5 bases and J gave up 6 bases, with 13 bases separating them. Germline lookup yields CDR1 LNHDA and CDR2 SQIVND (reference sequence). Here the CDR3 reads CASSPGAWDGYTF. DNA of the CDR3: TGTGCCAGTAGTCCGGGGGCCTGGGATGGCTACACCTTC.

This clone showed up just once. The rearrangement links TRBV5-1 to TRBJ2-2; the D is unclear. Germline CDR1 reads SGHRS; CDR2 reads YFSETQ. This CDR3 is built from 15 residues. V was trimmed by 1 base and J by 1 base, leaving 8 bases between them. The CDR3 is CASSLIRRNTGELFF. CDR3 nucleotides: TGCGCCAGCAGCTTGATAAGGAGGAACACCGGGGAGCTGTTTTTT. Variable domain in full (rest from reference TRBV5-1 and TRBJ2-2): KAGVTQTPRYLIKTRGQQVTLSCSPISGHRSVSWYQQTPGQGLQFLFEYFSETQRNKGNFPGRFSGRQFSNSRSEMNVSTLELGDSALYLCASSLIRRNTGELFFGEGSRLTVL.

CDR3: CASSLGTAVNSPLHF. CDR3 DNA: TGTGCCAGCAGCTTAGGGACAGCCGTCAATTCACCCCTCCACTTT. The gene calls are TRBV7-8 and TRBJ1-6, with D maybe TRBD1 (6 bases). The germline V gene has CDR1 SGHVS and CDR2 FQNEAQ. CDR3 size: 15 residues. Trimming left V 1 base short and J 7 bases short, with 11 bases between.

The chain recombines TRBV11-3 with TRBJ1-4; D is uncertain. The germline gives CDR1 SGHNT, CDR2 YENEEA. V was pared by 2 bases and J by 5 bases, with 12 bases between. The CDR3 runs 15 residues. CDR3 sequence (DNA): TGTGCCAGCAGCTTATCCCCGGAAACAAATGAAAAACTGTTTTTT. Its protein is CASSLSPETNEKLFF.

The chain employs TRBV7-2 and TRBJ2-5, with D unclear. CDR3 length: 11 residues. Trimming pared 5 bases from V and 5 bases from J, leaving 6 bases between. Germline V lookup: CDR1 SGHTA, CDR2 FQGNSA. The CDR3 here is CASSPRETQYF. The CDR3 region has the DNA TGTGCCAGCAGCCCAAGGGAGACCCAGTACTTC.

V usage is TRBV5-1 and J usage is TRBJ2-5; TRBD1 is a possible D gene (5 bases). The CDR3 runs 12 residues. Germline V gene lookup returns CDR1 SGHRS and CDR2 YFSETQ. Trimming shortened V by 4 bases and J by 4 bases, and 8 bases separated the two germline ends. The CDR3 region has the DNA TGCGCCAGCAGCCCCCAGGGAGAGACCCAGTACTTC. Encoded protein: CASSPQGETQYF. Full variable domain (outside the CDR3, taken from reference TRBV5-1 and TRBJ2-5): KAGVTQTPRYLIKTRGQQVTLSCSPISGHRSVSWYQQTPGQGLQFLFEYFSETQRNKGNFPGRFSGRQFSNSRSEMNVSTLELGDSALYLCASSPQGETQYFGPGTRLLVL.

In this sample, this clone turned up once. V gene TRBV19 combines with J gene TRBJ1-2; possibly TRBD1 for D (6 bases). The germline V and J ends were trimmed by 3 bases and 3 bases, with 17 bases remaining between them. CDR1 is LNHDA, CDR2 SQIVND, per germline (reference sequence). This CDR3 spans 16 amino acids. The CDR3 reads CASSITPHQGYYGYTF. The CDR3 region has the DNA TGTGCCAGTAGTATCACCCCCCACCAGGGGTACTATGGCTACACCTTC.

J is TRBJ1-2 and V is TRBV5-1; 7 nucleotides agree with TRBD1. Germline CDR1 and CDR2: SGHRS and YFSETQ. The V and J ends lost 2 bases and 7 bases, in that order; junction bases with no gene match: 17. This CDR3 comprises 17 residues. CDR3 bases: TGCGCCAGCAGCTTCGAGCCAAGGGACAGCCGCCGAAGTGGCTACACCTTC. It yields the protein CASSFEPRDSRRSGYTF.

The rearrangement links TRBV5-5 to TRBJ1-1; tentatively, D is TRBD1 (5 bases). The CDR3 spans 15 residues. Germline-derived CDR1 and CDR2 are SGHKS and YYEKEE (reference sequence). The ends were cut back, 4 bases at V and 5 bases at J, with 18 bases in the middle. The CDR3 is CASSTGGVMGTEAFF. CDR3 nucleotides: TGTGCCAGCAGCACCGGGGGGGTGATGGGGACTGAAGCTTTCTTT.

The rearrangement uses TRBV7-2 and TRBJ2-5, with 15 bases identical to TRBD2. The CDR3 contains 16 residues. V lost 5 bases to trimming and J lost 10 bases; unmatched junction nucleotides: 11. Germline lookup yields CDR1 SGHTA and CDR2 FQGNSA. The CDR3 reads CASSPSGLAGGQDQYF. The CDR3 coding sequence is TGTGCCAGCAGCCCCTCGGGACTAGCGGGGGGCCAAGACCAGTACTTC.

This chain joins TRBV6-1 and TRBJ1-2, with 8 bases aligning to TRBD1. There are 15 residues in the CDR3. The junction had 7 bases not matched to a gene; V was cut back by 4 bases and J by 3 bases. In germline, CDR1 is MNHNS, CDR2 SASEGT. The CDR3 region is CASSVFGQGDYGYTF. The CDR3 nucleotides are TGTGCCAGCAGTGTCTTTGGACAGGGAGACTATGGCTACACCTTC.

This clone is a singleton in its sample. This rearrangement joins TRBV7-3 to TRBJ1-1; no clear D. V dropped 1 base and J dropped 1 base, with 7 bases sitting between them. The V gene's germline CDR1 is SGHTA and CDR2 FQGTGA. The CDR3 sequence is 14 residues long. For the CDR3, the DNA is TGTGCCAGCAGCTTAAACTCACAGAACACTGAAGCTTTCTTT. Encoded protein: CASSLNSQNTEAFF.

V is TRBV19 and J is TRBJ1-5; 9 bases align to TRBD1. The germline CDR1 and CDR2 sequences are LNHDA and SQIVND (reference sequence). The V and J ends lost 4 bases and 0 bases, in that order; junction bases with no gene match: 4. This CDR3 comprises 16 residues. For the CDR3, the DNA is TGTGCCAGTAGTAAACCGGGACAGGGTAGCAATCAGCCCCAGCATTTT. The encoded protein is CASSKPGQGSNQPQHF.

The chain uses TRBV6-1 and TRBJ2-1, with a tentative D call TRBD2 (6 bases). The germline CDR1 and CDR2 sequences are MNHNS and SASEGT. Between the trimmed V and J ends, which lost 4 bases and 4 bases, there was a span of 14 bases. The CDR3 covers 15 residues. The CDR3 DNA follows: TGTGCCAGCAGTGGGGACTGGGATGCTTACAATGAGCAGTTCTTC. This encodes CASSGDWDAYNEQFF.

V gene TRBV11-2 combines with J gene TRBJ2-1; TRBD2 agrees at 11 bases. Looked up from germline, CDR1 is SGHAT and CDR2 is FQNNGV. This CDR3 has 14 amino acids. V lost 6 bases to trimming and J lost 10 bases; unmatched junction nucleotides: 8. Here the CDR3 reads CASSFSGGVGEQFF. CDR3 in DNA: TGTGCCAGCAGTTTTAGCGGGGGGGTCGGCGAGCAGTTCTTC.

The chain uses TRBV15 and TRBJ1-3; maybe TRBD1 (6 bases). Germline CDR1 LNHNV, CDR2 YYDKDF (reference sequence). The CDR3 is made up of 15 amino acids. Here the CDR3 reads CGSSRGPQPGNTIYF. CDR3 coding DNA: TGTGGCTCCTCCAGGGGACCCCAGCCTGGAAACACCATATATTTT.

This chain uses TRBV11-2 with TRBJ1-3, with D unclear. V was shortened by 5 bases and J by 0 bases, with 11 bases between the two germline ends. This CDR3 is built from 15 residues. Germline CDR1 SGHAT, CDR2 FQNNGV. The CDR3 DNA reads as TGTGCCAGCAGCCCCTCCGGCCCCTCTGGAAACACCATATATTTT. This translates into CASSPSGPSGNTIYF. Drawing the rest from reference TRBV11-2 and TRBJ1-3, the complete variable domain is EAGVAQSPRYKIIEKRQSVAFWCNPISGHATLYWYQQILGQGPKLLIQFQNNGVVDDSQLPKDRFSAERLKGVDSTLKIQPAKLEDSAVYLCASSPSGPSGNTIYFGEGSWLTVV.

Concerning this clone: One end of the junction is discordant with germline, which a read error may explain. The rearrangement joins TRBV7-7 to TRBJ2-2; TRBD1 matches 7 bases. The CDR3 runs 15 residues. Germline V gene sequence: CDR1 SSHAT, CDR2 FNYEAQ (reference sequence). CDR3 in amino acids: CASSLDRARTGELFF. DNA of the CDR3: TGTGCTAGCAGCTTAGACAGGGCCCGGACCGGGGAGCTGTTTTTT.

The rearrangement joins TRBV7-9 to TRBJ1-5, with TRBD1 as a possible D gene (6 bases). The CDR3 is 17 residues long. V lost 1 base to trimming and J lost 2 bases, with 15 bases between them. The V gene's germline CDR1 is SEHNR and CDR2 FQNEAQ (reference sequence). CDR3 in amino acids: CASSLVSVRGGNQPQHF. CDR3 in DNA: TGTGCCAGCAGCTTAGTTTCAGTCAGGGGTGGCAATCAGCCCCAGCATTTT.

The chain employs TRBV21-1 and TRBJ1-6; the tabulated D call, TRBD1, remains unverified against the DNA. TRBV21-1 is a pseudogene. The CDR3 is 19 amino acids. The CDR3 DNA reads as TGTGCCAGCAGCCCGAGTAGCTGCAGGGGGCGCGAAAAAAATTCACCCCTCCACTTT. Protein: CASSPSSCRGREKNSPLHF.

The chain joins TRBV7-3 to TRBJ1-6; D call uncertain. Germline V gives CDR1 SGHTA, CDR2 FQGTGA. Trimming left V 5 bases short and J 5 bases short, with 10 bases between. CDR3 length: 14 residues. CDR3: CASSPGSHNSPLHF. CDR3 sequence (DNA): TGTGCCAGCAGCCCCGGGTCTCATAATTCACCCCTCCACTTT. Full variable domain (rest looked up from reference TRBV7-3 and TRBJ1-6): GAGVSQTPSNKVTEKGKYVELRCDPISGHTALYWYRQSLGQGPEFLIYFQGTGAADDSGLPNDRFFAVRPEGSVSTLKIQRTERGDSAVYLCASSPGSHNSPLHFGNGTRLTVT.

V and J are TRBV7-9 and TRBJ2-1; no clear D gene. The CDR3 is 11 residues long. The germline CDR1 and CDR2 sequences are SEHNR and FQNEAQ (reference sequence). V lost 5 bases, J lost 13 bases, and 12 bases lay in between. The chain's CDR3 is CASSPLSDQFF. CDR3 bases: TGTGCCAGCAGCCCCCTTTCCGATCAGTTCTTC.

V and J are TRBV19 and TRBJ2-7, with D perhaps given as TRBD1 or TRBD2 (6 bases each). Germline CDR1 and CDR2: LNHDA and SQIVND (reference sequence). Trimming shortened V by 0 bases and J by 2 bases, and 23 bases separated the two germline ends. CDR3 size: 19 residues. CDR3 nucleotides: TGTGCCAGTAGTATAGAAGCTTTCTCGGGCAGGGGAGGTACCTACGAGCAGTACTTC. This encodes CASSIEAFSGRGGTYEQYF.

J is TRBJ1-4 and V is TRBV2; TRBD1 might be the D (6 bases). V lost 2 bases and J 10 bases, leaving 11 bases between the germline ends. Germline loops: CDR1 SNHLY, CDR2 FYNNEI. This CDR3 is 13 amino acids long. CDR3 amino acids: CASSELGGGKLFF. The CDR3 DNA is TGTGCCAGCAGTGAACTAGGGGGAGGAAAACTGTTTTTT.